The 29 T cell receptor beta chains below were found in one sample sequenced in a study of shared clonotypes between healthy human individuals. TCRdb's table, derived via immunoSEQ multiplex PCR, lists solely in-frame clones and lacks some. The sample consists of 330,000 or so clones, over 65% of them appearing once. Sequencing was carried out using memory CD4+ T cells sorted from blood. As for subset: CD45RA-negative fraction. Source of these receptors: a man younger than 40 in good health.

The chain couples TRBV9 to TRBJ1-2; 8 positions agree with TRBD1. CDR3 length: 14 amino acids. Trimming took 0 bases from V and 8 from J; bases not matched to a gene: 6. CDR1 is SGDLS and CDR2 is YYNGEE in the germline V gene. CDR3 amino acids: CASSVGQGLGGYTF. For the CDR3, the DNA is TGTGCCAGCAGCGTAGGACAGGGGCTCGGCGGCTACACCTTC.

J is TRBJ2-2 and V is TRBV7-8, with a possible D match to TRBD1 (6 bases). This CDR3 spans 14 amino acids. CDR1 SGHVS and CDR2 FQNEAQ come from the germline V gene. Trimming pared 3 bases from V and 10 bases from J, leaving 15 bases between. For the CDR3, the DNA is TGTGCCAGCAGCTTGCTCAGGACAGCGCAGGAGCTGTTTTTT. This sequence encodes CASSLLRTAQELFF.

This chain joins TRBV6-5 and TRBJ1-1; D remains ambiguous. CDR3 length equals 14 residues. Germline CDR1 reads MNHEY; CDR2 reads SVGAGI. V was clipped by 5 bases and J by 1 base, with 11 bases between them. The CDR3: CASSIFFGNTEAFF. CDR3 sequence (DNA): TGTGCCAGCAGTATCTTCTTCGGGAACACTGAAGCTTTCTTT.

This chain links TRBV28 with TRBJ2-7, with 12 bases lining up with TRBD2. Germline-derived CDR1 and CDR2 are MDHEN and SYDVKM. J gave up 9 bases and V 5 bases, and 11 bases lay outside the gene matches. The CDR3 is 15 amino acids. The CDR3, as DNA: TGTGCCAGCAGTCCCACGGGACTAGCGGGTACCGGGCAGTACTTC. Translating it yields CASSPTGLAGTGQYF.

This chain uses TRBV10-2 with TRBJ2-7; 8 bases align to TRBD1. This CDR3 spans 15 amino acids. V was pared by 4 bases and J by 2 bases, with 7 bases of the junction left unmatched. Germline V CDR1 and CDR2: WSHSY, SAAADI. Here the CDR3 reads CASSVPDRATYEQYF. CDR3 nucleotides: TGCGCCAGCAGTGTTCCGGACAGGGCTACCTACGAGCAGTACTTC.

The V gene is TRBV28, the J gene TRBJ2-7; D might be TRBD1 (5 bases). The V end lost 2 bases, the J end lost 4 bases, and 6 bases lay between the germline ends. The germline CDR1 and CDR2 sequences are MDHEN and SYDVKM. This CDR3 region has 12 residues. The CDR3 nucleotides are TGTGCCAGCAGTTTACGACAGTACGAGCAGTACTTC. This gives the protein CASSLRQYEQYF.

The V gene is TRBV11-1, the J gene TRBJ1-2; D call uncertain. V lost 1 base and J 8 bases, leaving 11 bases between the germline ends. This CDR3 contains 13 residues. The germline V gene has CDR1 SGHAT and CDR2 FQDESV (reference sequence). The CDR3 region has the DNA TGTGCCAGCAGCTTAGTGCCCGCGCAGGGCTACACCTTC. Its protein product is CASSLVPAQGYTF.

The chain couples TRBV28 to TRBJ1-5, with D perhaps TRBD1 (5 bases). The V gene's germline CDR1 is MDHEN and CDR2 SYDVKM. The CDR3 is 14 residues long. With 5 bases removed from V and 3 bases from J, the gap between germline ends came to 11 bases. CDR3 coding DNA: TGTGCCAGCAGTCCAGGGTCTTACAATCAGCCCCAGCATTTT. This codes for CASSPGSYNQPQHF.

The CDR3 DNA reads TGCAGCGTTCGTAGGGGGTGGGGAGAAACTCTCGCTTACGAGCAGTACTTC. Translating gives CSVRRGWGETLAYEQYF. The rearrangement links TRBV29-1 to TRBJ2-7; perhaps TRBD1 as D (6 bases). Trimming took 5 bases from V and 4 from J, leaving 27 bases between them. Looked up from germline, CDR1 is SQVTM and CDR2 is ANQGSEA. The CDR3 runs to 17 residues.

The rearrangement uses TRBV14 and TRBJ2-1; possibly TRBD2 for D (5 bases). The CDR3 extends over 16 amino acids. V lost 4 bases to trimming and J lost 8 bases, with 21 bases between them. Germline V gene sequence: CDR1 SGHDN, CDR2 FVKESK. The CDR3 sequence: CASSRFSGWGSDEQFF. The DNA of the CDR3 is TGTGCCAGCAGCCGTTTTTCGGGATGGGGAAGTGATGAGCAGTTCTTC.

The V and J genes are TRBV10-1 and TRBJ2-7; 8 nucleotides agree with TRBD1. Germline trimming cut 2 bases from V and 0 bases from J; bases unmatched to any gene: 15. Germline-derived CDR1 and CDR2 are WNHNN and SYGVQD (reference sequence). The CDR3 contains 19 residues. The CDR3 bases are TGCGCCAGCAGTGAGGCATCGGGTCTCCAGGGGGCCAGCTCCTACGAGCAGTACTTC. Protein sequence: CASSEASGLQGASSYEQYF.

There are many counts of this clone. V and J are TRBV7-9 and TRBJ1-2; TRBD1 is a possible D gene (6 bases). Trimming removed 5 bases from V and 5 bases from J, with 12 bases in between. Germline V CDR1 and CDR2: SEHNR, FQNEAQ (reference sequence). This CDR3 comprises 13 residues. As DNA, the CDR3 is TGTGCCAGCAGCCAACAGGGCTCTTATGGCTACACCTTC. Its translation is CASSQQGSYGYTF.

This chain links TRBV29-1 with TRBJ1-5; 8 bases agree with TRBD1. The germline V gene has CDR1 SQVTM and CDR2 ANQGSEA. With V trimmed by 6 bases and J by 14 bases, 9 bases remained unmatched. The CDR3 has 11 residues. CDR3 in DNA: TGCAGCGTCGCGATCGGACAGGGCGAGCATTTT. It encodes CSVAIGQGEHF.

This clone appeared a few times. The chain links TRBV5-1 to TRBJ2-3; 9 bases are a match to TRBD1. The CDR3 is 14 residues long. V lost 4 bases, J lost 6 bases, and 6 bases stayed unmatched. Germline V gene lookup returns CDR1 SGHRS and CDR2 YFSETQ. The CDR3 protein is CASSRADRGDTQYF. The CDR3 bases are TGCGCCAGCAGCCGGGCCGACAGGGGGGATACGCAGTATTTT.

CDR3 sequence: CASSPSGSHTEAFF. CDR3 coding DNA: TGCGCCAGCAGCCCTTCGGGGAGCCACACTGAAGCTTTCTTT. The genes are TRBV5-1 and TRBJ1-1; D remains ambiguous. This CDR3 has 14 amino acids. Between the trimmed V and J ends, which lost 4 bases and 3 bases, there was a span of 13 bases. From germline, CDR1 is SGHRS and CDR2 YFSETQ.

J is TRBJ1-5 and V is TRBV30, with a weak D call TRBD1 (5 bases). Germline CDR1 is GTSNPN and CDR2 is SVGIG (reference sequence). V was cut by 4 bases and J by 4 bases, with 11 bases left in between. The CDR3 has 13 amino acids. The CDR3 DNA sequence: TGTGCCTGGAATAGCCGGGGGAATCAGCCCCAGCATTTT. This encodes CAWNSRGNQPQHF. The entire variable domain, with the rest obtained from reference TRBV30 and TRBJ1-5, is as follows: SQTIHQWPATLVQPVGSPLSLECTVEGTSNPNLYWYRQAAGRGLQLLFYSVGIGQISSEVPQNLSASRPQDRQFILSSKKLLLSDSGFYLCAWNSRGNQPQHFGDGTRLSIL.

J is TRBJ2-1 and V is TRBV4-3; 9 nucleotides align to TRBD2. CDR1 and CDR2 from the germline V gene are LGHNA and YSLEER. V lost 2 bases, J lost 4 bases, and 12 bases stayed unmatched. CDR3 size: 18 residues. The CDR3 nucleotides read TGCGCCAGCAGCCAAAACCCGGGACTAGCATTCGATTACAATGAGCAGTTCTTC. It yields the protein CASSQNPGLAFDYNEQFF.

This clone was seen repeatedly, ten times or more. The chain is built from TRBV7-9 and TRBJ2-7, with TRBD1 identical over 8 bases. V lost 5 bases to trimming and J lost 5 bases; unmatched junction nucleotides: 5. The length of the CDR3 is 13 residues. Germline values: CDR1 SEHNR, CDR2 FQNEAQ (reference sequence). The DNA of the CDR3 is TGTGCCAGCAGCCCGGGACAGGCCGACGAGCAGTACTTC. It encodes CASSPGQADEQYF.

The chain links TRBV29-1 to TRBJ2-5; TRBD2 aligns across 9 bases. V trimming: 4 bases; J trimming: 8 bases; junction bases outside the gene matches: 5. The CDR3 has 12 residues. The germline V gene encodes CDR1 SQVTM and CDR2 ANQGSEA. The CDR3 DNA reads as TGCAGCGTTGCTAGCGGGGAGTATACCCAGTACTTC. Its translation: CSVASGEYTQYF.

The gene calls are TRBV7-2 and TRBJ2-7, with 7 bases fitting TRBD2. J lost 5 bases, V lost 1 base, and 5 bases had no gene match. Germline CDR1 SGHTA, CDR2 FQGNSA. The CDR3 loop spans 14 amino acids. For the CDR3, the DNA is TGTGCCAGCAGCTTAGGTCCAGGGAGGGACGAGCAGTACTTC. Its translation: CASSLGPGRDEQYF. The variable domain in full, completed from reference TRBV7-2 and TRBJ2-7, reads GAGVSQSPSNKVTEKGKDVELRCDPISGHTALYWYRQSLGQGLEFLIYFQGNSAPDKSGLPSDRFSAERTGGSVSTLTIQRTQQEDSAVYLCASSLGPGRDEQYFGPGTRLTVT.

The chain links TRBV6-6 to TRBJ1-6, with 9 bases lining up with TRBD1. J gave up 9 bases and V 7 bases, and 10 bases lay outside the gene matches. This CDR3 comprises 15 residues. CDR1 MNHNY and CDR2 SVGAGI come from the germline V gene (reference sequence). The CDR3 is CASKPQGAKSSPLHF. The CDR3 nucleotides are TGTGCCAGCAAACCACAGGGGGCGAAGAGTTCACCCCTCCACTTT.

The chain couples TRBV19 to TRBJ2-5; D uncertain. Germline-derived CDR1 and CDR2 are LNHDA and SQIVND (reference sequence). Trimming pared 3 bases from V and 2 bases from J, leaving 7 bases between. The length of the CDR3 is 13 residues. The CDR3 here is CASSIRPQETQYF. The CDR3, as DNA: TGTGCCAGTAGTATCCGCCCACAAGAGACCCAGTACTTC. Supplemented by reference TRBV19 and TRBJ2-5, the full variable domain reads DGGITQSPKYLFRKEGQNVTLSCEQNLNHDAMYWYRQDPGQGLRLIYYSQIVNDFQKGDIAEGYSVSREKKESFPLTVTSAQKNPTAFYLCASSIRPQETQYFGPGTRLLVL.

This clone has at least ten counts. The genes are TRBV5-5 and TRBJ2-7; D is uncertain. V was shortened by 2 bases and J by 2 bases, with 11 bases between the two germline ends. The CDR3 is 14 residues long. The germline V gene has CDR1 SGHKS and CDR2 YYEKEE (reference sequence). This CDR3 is CASSLYFQTYEQYF. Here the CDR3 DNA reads TGTGCCAGCAGCTTATATTTCCAGACCTACGAGCAGTACTTC. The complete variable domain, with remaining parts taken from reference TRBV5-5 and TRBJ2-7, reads DAGVTQSPTHLIKTRGQQVTLRCSPISGHKSVSWYQQVLGQGPQFIFQYYEKEERGRGNFPDRFSARQFPNYSSELNVNALLLGDSALYLCASSLYFQTYEQYFGPGTRLTVT.

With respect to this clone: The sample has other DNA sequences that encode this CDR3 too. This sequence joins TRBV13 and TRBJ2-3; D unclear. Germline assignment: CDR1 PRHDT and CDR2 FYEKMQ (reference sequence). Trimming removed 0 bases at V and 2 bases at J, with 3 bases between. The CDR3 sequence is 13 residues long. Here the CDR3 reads CASSLGHTDTQYF. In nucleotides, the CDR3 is TGTGCCAGCAGCTTAGGGCACACAGATACGCAGTATTTT.

CDR3 DNA sequence: TGTGCCACCGAGGGGACGGGACTCTCCTACAATGAGCAGTTCTTC. It translates to CATEGTGLSYNEQFF. This rearrangement joins TRBV6-1 to TRBJ2-1, with TRBD2 as a possible D gene (6 bases). This CDR3 is built from 15 residues. The germline CDR1 and CDR2 sequences are MNHNS and SASEGT. Trimming left V 10 bases short and J 0 bases short, with 16 bases between.

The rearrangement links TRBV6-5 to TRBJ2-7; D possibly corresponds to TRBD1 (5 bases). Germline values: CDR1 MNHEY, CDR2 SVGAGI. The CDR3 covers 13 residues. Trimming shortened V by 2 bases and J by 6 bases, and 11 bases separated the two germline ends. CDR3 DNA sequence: TGTGCCAGCAGTTACACCGACAGTTCCGAGCAGTACTTC. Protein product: CASSYTDSSEQYF.

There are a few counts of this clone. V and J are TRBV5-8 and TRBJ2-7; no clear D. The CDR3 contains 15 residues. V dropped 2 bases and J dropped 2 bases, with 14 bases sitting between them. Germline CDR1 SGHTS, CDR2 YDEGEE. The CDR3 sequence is CASSFISGFTYEQYF. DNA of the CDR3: TGTGCCAGCAGCTTTATATCCGGGTTCACCTACGAGCAGTACTTC.

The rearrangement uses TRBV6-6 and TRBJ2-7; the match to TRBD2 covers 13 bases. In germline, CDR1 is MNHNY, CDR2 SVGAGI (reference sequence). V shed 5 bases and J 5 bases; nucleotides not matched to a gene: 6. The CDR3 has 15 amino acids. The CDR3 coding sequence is TGTGCCAGCAGTAAACTAGCGGGAGGGCGGGACGAGCAGTACTTC. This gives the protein CASSKLAGGRDEQYF.

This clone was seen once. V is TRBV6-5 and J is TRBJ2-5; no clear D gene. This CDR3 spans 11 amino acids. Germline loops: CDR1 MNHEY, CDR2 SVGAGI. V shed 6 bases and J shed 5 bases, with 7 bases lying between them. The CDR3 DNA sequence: TGTGCCAGCAGCTCATTGGAGACCCAGTACTTC. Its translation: CASSSLETQYF.